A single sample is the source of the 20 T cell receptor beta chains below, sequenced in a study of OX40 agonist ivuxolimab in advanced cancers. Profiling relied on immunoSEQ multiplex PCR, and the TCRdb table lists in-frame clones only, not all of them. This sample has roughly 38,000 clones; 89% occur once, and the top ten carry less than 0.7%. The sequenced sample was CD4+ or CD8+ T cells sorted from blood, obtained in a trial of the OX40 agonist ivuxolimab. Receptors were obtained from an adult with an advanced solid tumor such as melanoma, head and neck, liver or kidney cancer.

CDR3 bases: TGTGCCAGCTCACCAACAGGACAGCAGTATCCCGCTAACTATGGCTACACCTTC. Its translation is CASSPTGQQYPANYGYTF. The chain uses TRBV18 and TRBJ1-2; weak D call: TRBD1 (6 bases). The V end was cut by 2 bases, the J end by 0 bases, with 19 bases between. The germline gives CDR1 KGHSH, CDR2 LQKENI. The CDR3 contains 18 residues.

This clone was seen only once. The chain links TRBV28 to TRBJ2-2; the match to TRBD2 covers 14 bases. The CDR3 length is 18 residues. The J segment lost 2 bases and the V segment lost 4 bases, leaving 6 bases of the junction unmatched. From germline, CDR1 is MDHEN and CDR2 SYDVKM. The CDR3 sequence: CASSSQTSGGANTGELFF. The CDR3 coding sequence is TGTGCCAGCAGTTCACAGACTAGCGGGGGGGCAAACACCGGGGAGCTGTTTTTT. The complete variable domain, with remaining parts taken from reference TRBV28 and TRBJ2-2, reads DVKVTQSSRYLVKRTGEKVFLECVQDMDHENMFWYRQDPGLGLRLIYFSYDVKMKEKGDIPEGYSVSREKKERFSLILESASTNQTSMYLCASSSQTSGGANTGELFFGEGSRLTVL.

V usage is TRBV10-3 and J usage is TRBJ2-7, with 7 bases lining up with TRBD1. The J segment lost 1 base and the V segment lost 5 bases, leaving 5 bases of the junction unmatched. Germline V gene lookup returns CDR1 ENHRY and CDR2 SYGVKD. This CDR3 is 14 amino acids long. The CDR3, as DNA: TGTGCCATCAGTCGACAGGGCACATCCTACGAGCAGTACTTC. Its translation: CAISRQGTSYEQYF.

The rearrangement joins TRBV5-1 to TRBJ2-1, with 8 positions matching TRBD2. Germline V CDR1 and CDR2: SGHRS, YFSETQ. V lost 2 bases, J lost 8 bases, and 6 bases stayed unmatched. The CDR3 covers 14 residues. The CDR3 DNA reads TGCGCCAGCAGCTTATCCGGGACTAGGGATGAGCAGTTCTTC. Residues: CASSLSGTRDEQFF.

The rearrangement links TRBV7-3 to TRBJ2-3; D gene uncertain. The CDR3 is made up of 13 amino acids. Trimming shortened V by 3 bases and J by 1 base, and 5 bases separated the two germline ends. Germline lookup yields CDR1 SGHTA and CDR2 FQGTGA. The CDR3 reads CASSFPGTDTQYF. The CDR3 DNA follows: TGTGCCAGCAGCTTCCCGGGCACAGATACGCAGTATTTT.

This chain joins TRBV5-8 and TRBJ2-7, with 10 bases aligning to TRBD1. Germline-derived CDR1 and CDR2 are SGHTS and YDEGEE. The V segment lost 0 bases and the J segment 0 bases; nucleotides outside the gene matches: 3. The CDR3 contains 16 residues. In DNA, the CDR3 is TGTGCCAGCAGCTTGGCGGGGACAGGGGCCTCCTACGAGCAGTACTTC. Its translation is CASSLAGTGASYEQYF.

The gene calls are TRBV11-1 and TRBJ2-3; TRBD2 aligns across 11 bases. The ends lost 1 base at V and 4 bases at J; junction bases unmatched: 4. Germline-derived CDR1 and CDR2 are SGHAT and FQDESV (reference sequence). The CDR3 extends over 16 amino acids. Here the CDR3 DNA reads TGTGCCAGCAGCTTAGATATAGCGGGGGGGCCAGATACGCAGTATTTT. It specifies CASSLDIAGGPDTQYF.

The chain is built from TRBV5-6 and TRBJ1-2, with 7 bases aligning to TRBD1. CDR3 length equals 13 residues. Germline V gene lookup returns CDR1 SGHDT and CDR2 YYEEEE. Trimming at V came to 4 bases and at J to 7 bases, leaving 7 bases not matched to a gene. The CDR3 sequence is CASSRQGLVGYTF. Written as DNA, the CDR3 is TGTGCCAGCAGCCGACAGGGACTGGTTGGCTACACCTTC.

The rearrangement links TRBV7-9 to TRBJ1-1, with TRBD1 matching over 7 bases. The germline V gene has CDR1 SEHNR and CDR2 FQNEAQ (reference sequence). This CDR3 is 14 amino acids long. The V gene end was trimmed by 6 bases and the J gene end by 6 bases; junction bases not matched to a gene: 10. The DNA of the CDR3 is TGTGCCAGCAGACTAGCGACAGGGTCGGCTGAAGCTTTCTTT. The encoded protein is CASRLATGSAEAFF.

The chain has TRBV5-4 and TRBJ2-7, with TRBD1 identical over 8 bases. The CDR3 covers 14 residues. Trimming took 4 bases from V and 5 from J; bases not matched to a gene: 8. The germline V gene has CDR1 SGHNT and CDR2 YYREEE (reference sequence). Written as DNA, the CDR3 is TGTGCCAGCAGCCCCCGGGACAGGTTAAACGAGCAGTACTTC. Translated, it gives CASSPRDRLNEQYF.

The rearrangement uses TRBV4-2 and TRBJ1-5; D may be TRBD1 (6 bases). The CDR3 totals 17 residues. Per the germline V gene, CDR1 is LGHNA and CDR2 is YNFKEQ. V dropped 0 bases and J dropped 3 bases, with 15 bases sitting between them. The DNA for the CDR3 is TGTGCCAGCAGCCAAGAACTTTGGAACAGGGACAATCAGCCCCAGCATTTT. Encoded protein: CASSQELWNRDNQPQHF.

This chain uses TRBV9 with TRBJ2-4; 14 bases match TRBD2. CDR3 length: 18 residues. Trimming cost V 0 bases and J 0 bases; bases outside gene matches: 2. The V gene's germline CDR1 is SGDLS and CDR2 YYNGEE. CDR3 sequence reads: CASSVGTSGGIAKNIQYF. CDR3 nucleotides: TGTGCCAGCAGCGTAGGGACTAGCGGGGGGATAGCCAAAAACATTCAGTACTTC.

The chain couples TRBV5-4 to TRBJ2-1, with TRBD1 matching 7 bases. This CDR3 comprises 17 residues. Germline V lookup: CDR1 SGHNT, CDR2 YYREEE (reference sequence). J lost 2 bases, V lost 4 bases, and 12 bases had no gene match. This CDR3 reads CASSQDVFRGTYNEQFF. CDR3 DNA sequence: TGTGCCAGCAGCCAAGATGTCTTCAGGGGGACCTACAATGAGCAGTTCTTC.

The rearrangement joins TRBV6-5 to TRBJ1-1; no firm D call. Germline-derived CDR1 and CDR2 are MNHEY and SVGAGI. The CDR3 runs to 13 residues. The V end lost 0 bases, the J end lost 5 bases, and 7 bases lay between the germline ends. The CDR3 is CASSYSRETEAFF. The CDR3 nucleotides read TGTGCCAGCAGTTACTCGAGAGAAACTGAAGCTTTCTTT.

Here the CDR3 reads CASSLQAGDTDTQYF. The CDR3 nucleotides read TGTGCCAGCAGCTTGCAGGCGGGGGACACAGATACGCAGTATTTT. This chain joins TRBV5-6 and TRBJ2-3; 7 positions agree with TRBD2. Germline CDR1 is SGHDT and CDR2 is YYEEEE. The CDR3 spans 15 residues. After removal of 1 base from V and 2 bases from J, the junction contained 4 bases not matched to a gene.

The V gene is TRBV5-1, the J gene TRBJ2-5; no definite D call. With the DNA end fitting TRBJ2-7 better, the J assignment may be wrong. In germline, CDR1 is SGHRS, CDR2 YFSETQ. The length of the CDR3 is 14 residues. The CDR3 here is CASSYNDNSYEQYF. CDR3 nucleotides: TGCGCCAGCAGCTACAATGACAACTCCTACGAGCAGTACTTC.

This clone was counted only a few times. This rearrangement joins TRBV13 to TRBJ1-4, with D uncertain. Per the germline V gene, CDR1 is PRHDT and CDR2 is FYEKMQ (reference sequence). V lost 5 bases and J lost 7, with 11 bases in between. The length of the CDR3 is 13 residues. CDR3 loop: CASSHGRGEKLFF. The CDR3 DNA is TGTGCCAGCAGCCACGGCCGGGGTGAAAAACTGTTTTTT. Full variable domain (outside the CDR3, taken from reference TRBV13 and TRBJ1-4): AAGVIQSPRHLIKEKRETATLKCYPIPRHDTVYWYQQGPGQDPQFLISFYEKMQSDKGSIPDRFSAQQFSDYHSELNMSSLELGDSALYFCASSHGRGEKLFFGSGTQLSVL.

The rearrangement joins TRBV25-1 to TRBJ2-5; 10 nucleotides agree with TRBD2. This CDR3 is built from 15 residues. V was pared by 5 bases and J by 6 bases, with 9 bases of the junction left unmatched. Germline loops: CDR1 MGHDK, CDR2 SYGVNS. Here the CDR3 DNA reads TGTGCCAGCAGTCAAATGGGGACTAGCGATCAGACCCAGTACTTC. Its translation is CASSQMGTSDQTQYF.

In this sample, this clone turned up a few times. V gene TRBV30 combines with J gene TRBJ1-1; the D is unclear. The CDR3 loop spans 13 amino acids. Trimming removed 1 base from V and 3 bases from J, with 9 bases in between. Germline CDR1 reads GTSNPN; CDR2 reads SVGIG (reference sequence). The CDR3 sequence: CAWSANPDTEAFF. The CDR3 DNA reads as TGTGCCTGGAGTGCGAATCCGGACACTGAAGCTTTCTTT.

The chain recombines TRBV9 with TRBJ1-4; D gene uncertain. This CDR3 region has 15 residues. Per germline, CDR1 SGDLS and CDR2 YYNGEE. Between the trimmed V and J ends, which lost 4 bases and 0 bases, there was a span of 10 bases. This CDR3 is CASSSGPATNEKLFF. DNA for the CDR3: TGTGCCAGCAGCTCCGGACCTGCAACTAATGAAAAACTGTTTTTT.